This T cell receptor beta chain was documented in a study of CD8+ T cells in alopecia areata. At the level of the study: Administration of oral tofacitinib to treated patients was at 5 to 10 mg twice daily. The duration of tofacitinib was 6 to 18 months, with 6 months off drug afterward.

Germline loops: CDR1 SGHAT, CDR2 FQNNGV. The V end was cut by 5 bases, the J end by 5 bases, with 12 bases between. This CDR3 comprises 13 residues. This clone has just a few counts. What it recognizes is unknown. Sequencing used cDNA as its template, made by extracting RNA and reverse transcribing it. Produced via immunoSEQ multiplex PCR; TCRdb's table is partial and in-frame only. The sample shows fewer than 100,000 clones, roughly 47% of them seen only once. Study-wide results and caveats: Shared TCR sequences were less clear between patients than in mice, possibly partly from HLA diversity.

This sequence joins TRBV11-2 and TRBJ2-5; D remains unclear. The material sequenced was CD4+ T cells sorted from blood. This TCR was recovered from a human donor with alopecia areata. CDR3 amino acids: CASSQTNWETQYF. The CDR3, as DNA: TGTGCCAGCAGCCAAACAAATTGGGAGACCCAGTACTTC.